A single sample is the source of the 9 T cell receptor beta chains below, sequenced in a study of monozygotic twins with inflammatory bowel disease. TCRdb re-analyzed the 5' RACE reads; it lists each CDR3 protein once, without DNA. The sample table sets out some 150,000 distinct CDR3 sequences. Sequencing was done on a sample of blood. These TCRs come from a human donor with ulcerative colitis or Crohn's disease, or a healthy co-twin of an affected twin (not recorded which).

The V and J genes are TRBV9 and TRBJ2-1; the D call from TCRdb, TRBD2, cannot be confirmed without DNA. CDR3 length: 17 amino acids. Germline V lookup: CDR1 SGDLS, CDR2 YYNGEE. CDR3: CASSLNVRGAGGNEQFF.

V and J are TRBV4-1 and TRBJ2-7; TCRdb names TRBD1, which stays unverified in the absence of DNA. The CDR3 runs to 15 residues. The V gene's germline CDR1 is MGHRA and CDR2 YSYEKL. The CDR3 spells CASSQDPGTVYEQYF.

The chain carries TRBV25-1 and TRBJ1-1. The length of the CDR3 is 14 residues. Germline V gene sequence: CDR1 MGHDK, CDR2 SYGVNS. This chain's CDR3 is CASSEGPVNTEAFF.

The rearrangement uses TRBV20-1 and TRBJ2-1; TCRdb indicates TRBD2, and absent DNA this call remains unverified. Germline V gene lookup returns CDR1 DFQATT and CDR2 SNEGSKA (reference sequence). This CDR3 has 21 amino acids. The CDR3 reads CSARTNPPRPIWTSGGAEQFF.

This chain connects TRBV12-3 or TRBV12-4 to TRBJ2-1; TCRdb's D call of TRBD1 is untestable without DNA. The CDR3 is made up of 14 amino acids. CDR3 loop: CASSFSRVVDEQFF.

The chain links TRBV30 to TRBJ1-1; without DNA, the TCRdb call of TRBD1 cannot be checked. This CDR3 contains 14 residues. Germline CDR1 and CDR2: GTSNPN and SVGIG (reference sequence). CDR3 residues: CAWSPRGRGTEAFF.

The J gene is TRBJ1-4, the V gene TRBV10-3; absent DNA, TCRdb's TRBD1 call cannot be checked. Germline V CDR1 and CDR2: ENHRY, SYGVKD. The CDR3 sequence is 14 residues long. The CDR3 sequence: CAISGGQGNEKLFF.

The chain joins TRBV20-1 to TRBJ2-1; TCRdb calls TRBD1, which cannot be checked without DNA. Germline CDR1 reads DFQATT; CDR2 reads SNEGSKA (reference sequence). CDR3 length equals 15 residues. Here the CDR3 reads CSARSGRGEGNEQFF.

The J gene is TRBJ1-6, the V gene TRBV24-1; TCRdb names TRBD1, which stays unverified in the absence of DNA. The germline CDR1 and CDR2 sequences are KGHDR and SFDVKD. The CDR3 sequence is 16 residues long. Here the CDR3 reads CATSRGTESNNSPLHF.